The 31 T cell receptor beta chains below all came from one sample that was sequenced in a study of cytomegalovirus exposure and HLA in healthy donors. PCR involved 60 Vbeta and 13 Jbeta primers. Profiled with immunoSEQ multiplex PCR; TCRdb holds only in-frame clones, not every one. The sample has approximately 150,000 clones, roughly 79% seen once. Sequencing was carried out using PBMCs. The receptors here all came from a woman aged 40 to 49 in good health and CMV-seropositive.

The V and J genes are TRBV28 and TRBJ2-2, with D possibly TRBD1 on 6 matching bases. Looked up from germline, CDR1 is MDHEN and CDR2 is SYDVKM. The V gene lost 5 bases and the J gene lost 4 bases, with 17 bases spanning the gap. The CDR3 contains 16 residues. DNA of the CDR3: TGTGCCAGCAGTAGTGGGGGCCGGGACGTCACCGGGGAGCTGTTTTTT. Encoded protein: CASSSGGRDVTGELFF.

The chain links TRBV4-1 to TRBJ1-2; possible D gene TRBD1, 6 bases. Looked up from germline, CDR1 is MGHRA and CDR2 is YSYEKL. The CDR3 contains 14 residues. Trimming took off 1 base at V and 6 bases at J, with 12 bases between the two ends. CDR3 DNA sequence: TGCGCCAGCAGCCAAGCGGGGGGGGCGAATGGCTACACCTTC. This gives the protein CASSQAGGANGYTF.

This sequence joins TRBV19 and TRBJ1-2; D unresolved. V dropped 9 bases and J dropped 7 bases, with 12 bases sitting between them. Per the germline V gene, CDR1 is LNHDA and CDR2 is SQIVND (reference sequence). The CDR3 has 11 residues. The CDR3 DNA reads TGTGCCAGCAGAGCGGGGTTTGGCTACACCTTC. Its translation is CASRAGFGYTF.

The CDR3 region is CASSRALLAGGLNEQFF. The DNA for the CDR3 is TGCGCCAGCAGCCGCGCCCTTCTAGCGGGGGGCCTAAATGAGCAGTTCTTC. The chain links TRBV4-1 to TRBJ2-1, with 11 bases matching TRBD2. The CDR3 totals 17 residues. CDR1 is MGHRA and CDR2 is YSYEKL in the germline V gene. V lost 4 bases and J lost 7; bases outside the gene matches: 12.

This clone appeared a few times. This chain's CDR3 is CASTPLRGPQETQYF. The CDR3 DNA is TGTGCCAGCACCCCGTTGCGGGGGCCCCAAGAGACCCAGTACTTC. The rearrangement uses TRBV7-9 and TRBJ2-5, with D perhaps TRBD2 (7 bases). V shed 7 bases and J shed 1 base, with 16 bases lying between them. The CDR3 consists of 15 residues. Germline-derived CDR1 and CDR2 are SEHNR and FQNEAQ (reference sequence).

CDR3 sequence (DNA): TGTGCCAGCAGCTACGGACAGGGGATGGTCTTCGAGCAGTACTTC. Translation gives CASSYGQGMVFEQYF. The chain links TRBV6-5 to TRBJ2-7; 9 bases align to TRBD1. CDR3 length equals 15 residues. CDR1 and CDR2 from the germline V gene are MNHEY and SVGAGI. V trimming: 6 bases; J trimming: 6 bases; junction bases outside the gene matches: 12.

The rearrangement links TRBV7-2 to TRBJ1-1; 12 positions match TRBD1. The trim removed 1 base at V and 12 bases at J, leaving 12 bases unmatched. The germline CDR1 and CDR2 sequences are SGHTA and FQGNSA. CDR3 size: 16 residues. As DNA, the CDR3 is TGTGCCAGCAGCTTAGGCCCCGGGACAGGGGGCGGGGAGACTTTCTTT. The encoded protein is CASSLGPGTGGGETFF.

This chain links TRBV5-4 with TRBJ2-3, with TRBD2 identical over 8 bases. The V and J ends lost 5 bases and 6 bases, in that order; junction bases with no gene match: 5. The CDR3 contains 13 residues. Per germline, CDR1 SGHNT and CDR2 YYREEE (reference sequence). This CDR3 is CASSTGGRDTQYF. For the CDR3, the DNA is TGTGCCAGCAGTACGGGAGGGCGGGATACGCAGTATTTT.

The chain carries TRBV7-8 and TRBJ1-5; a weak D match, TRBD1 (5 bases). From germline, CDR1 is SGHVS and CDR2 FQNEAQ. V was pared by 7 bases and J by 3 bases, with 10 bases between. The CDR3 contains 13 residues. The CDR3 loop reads CASMRDPNQPQHF. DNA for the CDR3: TGTGCCAGCATGCGGGACCCCAATCAGCCCCAGCATTTT.

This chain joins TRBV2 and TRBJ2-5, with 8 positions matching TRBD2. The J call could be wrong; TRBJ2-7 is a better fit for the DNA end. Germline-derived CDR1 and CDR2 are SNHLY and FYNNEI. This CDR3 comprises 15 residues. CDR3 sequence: CASSPPGTRAAEQYF. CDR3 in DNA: TGTGCCAGCAGTCCACCCGGGACTAGGGCCGCCGAGCAGTACTTC.

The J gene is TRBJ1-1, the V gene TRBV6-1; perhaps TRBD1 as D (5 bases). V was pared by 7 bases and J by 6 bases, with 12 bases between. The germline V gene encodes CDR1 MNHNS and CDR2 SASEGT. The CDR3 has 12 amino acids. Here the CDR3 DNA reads TGTGCCAGCATCCGGGGGACTTCTGAAGCTTTCTTT. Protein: CASIRGTSEAFF.

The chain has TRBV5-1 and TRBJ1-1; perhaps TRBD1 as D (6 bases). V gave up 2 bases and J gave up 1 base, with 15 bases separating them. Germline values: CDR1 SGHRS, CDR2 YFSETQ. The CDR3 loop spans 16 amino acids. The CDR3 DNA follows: TGCGCCAGCAGCTTAACTCCCGGACAGACGAACACTGAAGCTTTCTTT. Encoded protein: CASSLTPGQTNTEAFF.

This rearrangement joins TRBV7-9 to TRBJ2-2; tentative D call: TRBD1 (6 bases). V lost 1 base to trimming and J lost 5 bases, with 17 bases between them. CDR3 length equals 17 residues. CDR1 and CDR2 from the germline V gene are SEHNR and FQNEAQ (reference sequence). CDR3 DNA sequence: TGTGCCAGCAGCTTAGGCCTCACAGGGATAGATACCGGGGAGCTGTTTTTT. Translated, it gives CASSLGLTGIDTGELFF.

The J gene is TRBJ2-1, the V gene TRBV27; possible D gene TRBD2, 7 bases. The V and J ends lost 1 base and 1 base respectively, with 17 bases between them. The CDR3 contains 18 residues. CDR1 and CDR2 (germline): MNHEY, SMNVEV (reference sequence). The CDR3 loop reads CASSLWGGAETSYNEQFF. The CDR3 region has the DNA TGTGCCAGCAGTTTATGGGGGGGGGCGGAGACGTCCTACAATGAGCAGTTCTTC.

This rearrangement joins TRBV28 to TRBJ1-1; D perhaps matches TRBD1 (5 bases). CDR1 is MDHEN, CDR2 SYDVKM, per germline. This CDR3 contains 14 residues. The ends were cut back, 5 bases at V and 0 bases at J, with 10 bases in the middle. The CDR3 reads CASSRRDVNTEAFF. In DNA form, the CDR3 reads TGTGCCAGCAGTCGGAGGGACGTGAACACTGAAGCTTTCTTT.

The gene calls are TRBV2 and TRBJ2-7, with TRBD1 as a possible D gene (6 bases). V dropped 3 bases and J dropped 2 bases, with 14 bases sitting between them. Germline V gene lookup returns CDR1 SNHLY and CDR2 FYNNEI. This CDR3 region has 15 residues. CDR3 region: CASSDYQGPTYEQYF. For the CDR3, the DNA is TGTGCCAGCAGTGATTACCAGGGGCCGACCTACGAGCAGTACTTC.

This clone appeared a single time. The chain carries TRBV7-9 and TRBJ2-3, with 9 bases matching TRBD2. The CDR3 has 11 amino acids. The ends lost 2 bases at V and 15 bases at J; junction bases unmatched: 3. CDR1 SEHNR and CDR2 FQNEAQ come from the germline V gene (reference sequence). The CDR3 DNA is TGTGCCAGCAGCTTAAAAGGGACTAGCTATTTT. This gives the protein CASSLKGTSYF.

The CDR3 loop reads CASSLARSSGHNEQFF. CDR3 DNA sequence: TGTGCCAGCAGCTTAGCGCGGTCTAGCGGTCACAATGAGCAGTTCTTC. The chain couples TRBV7-2 to TRBJ2-1; 7 bases fit TRBD2. The CDR3 is 16 residues long. After removal of 0 bases from V and 5 bases from J, the junction contained 7 bases not matched to a gene. Germline V gene sequence: CDR1 SGHTA, CDR2 FQGNSA.

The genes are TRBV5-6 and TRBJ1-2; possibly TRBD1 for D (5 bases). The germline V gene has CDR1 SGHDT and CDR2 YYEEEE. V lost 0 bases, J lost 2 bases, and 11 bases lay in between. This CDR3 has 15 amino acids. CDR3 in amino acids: CASSLVGRVNYGYTF. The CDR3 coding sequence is TGTGCCAGCAGCTTGGTGGGCAGGGTGAACTATGGCTACACCTTC.

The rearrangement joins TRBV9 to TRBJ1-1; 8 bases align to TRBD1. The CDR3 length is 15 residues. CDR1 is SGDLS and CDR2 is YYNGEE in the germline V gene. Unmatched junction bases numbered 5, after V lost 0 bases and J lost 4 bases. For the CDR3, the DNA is TGTGCCAGCAGCGTAGTCACAGGGGGGACCACTGAAGCTTTCTTT. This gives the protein CASSVVTGGTTEAFF.

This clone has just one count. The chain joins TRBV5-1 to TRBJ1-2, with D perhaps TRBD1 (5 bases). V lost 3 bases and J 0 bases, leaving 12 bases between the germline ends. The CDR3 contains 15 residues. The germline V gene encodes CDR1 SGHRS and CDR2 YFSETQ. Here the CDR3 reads CASSSGDLANYGYTF. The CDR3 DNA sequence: TGCGCCAGCAGCTCGGGGGATCTAGCTAACTATGGCTACACCTTC.

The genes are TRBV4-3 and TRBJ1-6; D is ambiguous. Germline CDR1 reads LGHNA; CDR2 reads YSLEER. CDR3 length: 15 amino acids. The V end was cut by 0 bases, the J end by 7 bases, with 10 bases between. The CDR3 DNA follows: TGCGCCAGCAGCCAAGACTCCCACAGAAATTCACCCCTCCACTTT. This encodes CASSQDSHRNSPLHF.

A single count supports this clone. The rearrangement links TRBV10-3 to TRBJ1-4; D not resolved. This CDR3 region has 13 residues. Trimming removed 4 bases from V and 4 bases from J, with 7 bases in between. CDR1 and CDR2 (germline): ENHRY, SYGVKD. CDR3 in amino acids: CAISAGFNEKLFF. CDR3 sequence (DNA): TGTGCCATCAGTGCAGGATTTAATGAAAAACTGTTTTTT.

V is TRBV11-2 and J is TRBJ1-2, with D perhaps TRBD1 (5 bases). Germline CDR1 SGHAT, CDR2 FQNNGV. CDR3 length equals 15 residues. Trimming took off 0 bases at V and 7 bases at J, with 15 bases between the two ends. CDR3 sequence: CASSLEFFPGGGYTF. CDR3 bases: TGTGCCAGCAGCTTAGAATTTTTTCCGGGGGGTGGCTACACCTTC.

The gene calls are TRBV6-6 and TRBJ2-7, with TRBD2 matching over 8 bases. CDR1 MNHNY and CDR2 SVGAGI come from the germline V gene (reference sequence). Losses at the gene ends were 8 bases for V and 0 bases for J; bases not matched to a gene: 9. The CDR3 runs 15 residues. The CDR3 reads CASHGMRGASYEQYF. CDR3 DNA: TGTGCCAGCCACGGGATGCGGGGGGCCTCCTACGAGCAGTACTTC.

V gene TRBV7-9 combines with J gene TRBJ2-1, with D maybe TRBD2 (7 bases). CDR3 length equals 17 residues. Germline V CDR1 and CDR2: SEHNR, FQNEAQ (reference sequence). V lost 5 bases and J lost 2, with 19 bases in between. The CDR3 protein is CASSPGEGRGTYNEQFF. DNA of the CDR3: TGTGCCAGCAGCCCAGGGGAGGGGCGGGGAACCTACAATGAGCAGTTCTTC.

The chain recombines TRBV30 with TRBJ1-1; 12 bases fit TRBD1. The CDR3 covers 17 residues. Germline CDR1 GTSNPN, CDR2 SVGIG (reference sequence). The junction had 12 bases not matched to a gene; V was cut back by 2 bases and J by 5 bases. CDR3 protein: CAWSLNPGQGARTEAFF. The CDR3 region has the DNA TGTGCCTGGAGTCTTAACCCGGGACAGGGGGCGCGTACTGAAGCTTTCTTT. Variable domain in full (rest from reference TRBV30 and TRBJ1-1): SQTIHQWPATLVQPVGSPLSLECTVEGTSNPNLYWYRQAAGRGLQLLFYSVGIGQISSEVPQNLSASRPQDRQFILSSKKLLLSDSGFYLCAWSLNPGQGARTEAFFGQGTRLTVV.

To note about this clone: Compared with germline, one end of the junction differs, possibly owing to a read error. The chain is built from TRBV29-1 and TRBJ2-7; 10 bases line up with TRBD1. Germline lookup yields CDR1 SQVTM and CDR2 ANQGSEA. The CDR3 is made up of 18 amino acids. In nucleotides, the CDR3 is TGCAGCGTTGCAGGTCTACACTCCGGGACAGGGGTCTCCTACGAACAGTACTTC. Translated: CSVAGLHSGTGVSYEQYF.

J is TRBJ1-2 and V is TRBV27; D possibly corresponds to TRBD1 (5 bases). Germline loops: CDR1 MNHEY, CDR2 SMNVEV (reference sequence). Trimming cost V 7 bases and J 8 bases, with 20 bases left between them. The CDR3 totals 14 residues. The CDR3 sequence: CASMEGDGKSGYTF. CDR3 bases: TGTGCCAGCATGGAAGGGGATGGCAAATCGGGCTACACCTTC.

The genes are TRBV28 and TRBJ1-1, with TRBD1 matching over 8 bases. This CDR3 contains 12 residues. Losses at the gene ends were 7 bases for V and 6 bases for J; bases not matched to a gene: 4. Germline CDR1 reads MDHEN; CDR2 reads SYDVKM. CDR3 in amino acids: CASKTGAPEAFF. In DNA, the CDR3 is TGTGCCAGCAAGACAGGGGCGCCTGAAGCTTTCTTT.

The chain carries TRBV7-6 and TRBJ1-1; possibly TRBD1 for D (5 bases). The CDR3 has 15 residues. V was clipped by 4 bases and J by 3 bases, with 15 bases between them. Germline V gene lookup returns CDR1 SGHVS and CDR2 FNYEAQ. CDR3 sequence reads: CASSSTIAGDTEAFF. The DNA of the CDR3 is TGTGCCAGCAGCTCGACTATTGCGGGGGACACTGAAGCTTTCTTT.